This T cell receptor beta chain was recovered during a study of Ad26.COV2.S vaccination and SARS-CoV-2 variants. Turning to the study itself: Donor participated within the Ad26.COV2.S arm of the COV1001 trial. Intramuscular Ad26.COV2.S doses were given once or twice, 56 days apart.

The CDR3 runs 12 residues. CDR1 SGHDT and CDR2 YYEEEE come from the germline V gene. The germline V and J ends were trimmed by 1 base and 9 bases, with 8 bases remaining between them. The protocol was immunoSEQ multiplex PCR, while the TCRdb copy is restricted to in-frame clones and leaves out a portion. The sample consists of around 370,000 clones, about 85% of them appearing once. Stated treatment: about 20 received Ad26.COV2.S at low or high dose, single or two shots; 5 received placebo; per-sample allocation not given. Day 63 after the first vaccine or placebo injection was the time point for sampling. Participants' vaccine, an Ad26 vector, delivered Wuhan-strain SARS-CoV-2 spike.

Sequenced material: peripheral blood, taken in a trial of Ad26.COV2.S vaccine versus placebo. This chain uses TRBV5-6 with TRBJ2-1; D call uncertain. The TCR was taken from a person aged 18-60 years who received the Ad26.COV2.S COVID-19 vaccine or a placebo. The CDR3 DNA reads TGTGCCAGCAGCTTGCCTCCGGGTGAGCAGTTCTTC. It specifies CASSLPPGEQFF. Full variable domain (rest looked up from reference TRBV5-6 and TRBJ2-1): DAGVTQSPTHLIKTRGQQVTLRCSPKSGHDTVSWYQQALGQGPQFIFQYYEEEERQRGNFPDRFSGHQFPNYSSELNVNALLLGDSALYLCASSLPPGEQFFGPGTRLTVL.